The rows below give T cell receptor beta chains drawn from one sample of a study of T cell responses to AZD1222 COVID-19 vaccine. The assay was immunoSEQ multiplex PCR, and TCRdb's table has in-frame clones only and misses some. The data hold under 70,000 clones, with 80% to 90% observed a single time. The input for sequencing was peripheral blood, taken on day 0 of AZD1222 vaccination. All receptors derive from an adult in good health. The CDR3 runs from the conserved cysteine through the conserved F or W. D genes are given only for firm matches. Clone size appears in some rows only: once, few, many, or a class for an expanded clone.

TRBJ1-2 | TRBV27 | TRBD1 | once | CASSLKGGNYGYTF | TGTGCCAGCAGTTTAAAAGGGGGCAACTATGGCTACACCTTC
TRBJ2-1 | TRBV7-3 | - | - | CASSLNYNEQFF | TGTGCCAGCAGCCTAAACTACAATGAGCAGTTCTTC
TRBJ2-7 | TRBV6-5 | TRBD1 | - | CASSLTGVRSYEQYF | TGTGCCAGCAGCTTAACAGGGGTACGCTCCTACGAGCAGTACTTC
TRBJ2-5 | TRBV7-2 | - | - | CASSLRPATSGQETQYF | TGTGCCAGCAGCTTACGGCCCGCTACGAGCGGCCAAGAGACCCAGTACTTC
TRBJ2-7 | TRBV6-5 | TRBD2 | - | CASSSFPSGSYEQYF | TGTGCCAGCAGTTCCTTCCCTAGCGGGAGTTACGAGCAGTACTTC
TRBJ2-1 | TRBV5-8 | TRBD1 | - | CASSSHPWTGSGNEQFF | TGTGCCAGCAGCTCTCACCCTTGGACAGGCTCGGGGAATGAGCAGTTCTTC
TRBJ2-1 | TRBV27 | - | few | CASSSKVRGQQFF | TGTGCCAGCAGTTCAAAGGTTAGGGGCCAGCAGTTCTTC
TRBJ1-1 | TRBV15 | - | - | CATSLRDVGTEAFF | TGTGCCACCTCCCTTCGGGATGTTGGAACTGAAGCTTTCTTT
TRBJ1-6 | TRBV30 | - | - | CAWSPGSPFLHF | TGTGCCTGGAGTCCGGGGAGCCCATTTCTCCACTTT
TRBJ2-3 | TRBV19 | - | - | CASSPYSTDTQYF | TGTGCCAGTAGTCCATACAGCACAGATACGCAGTATTTT
TRBJ2-7 | TRBV4-2 | TRBD1 | once | CASSQGGQGIAYEQYF | TGTGCCAGCAGCCAAGGTGGACAGGGGATCGCCTACGAGCAGTACTTC
TRBJ2-7 | TRBV6-5 | - | - | CASSLDRYGEQYF | TGTGCCAGCAGTTTGGACCGCTACGGCGAGCAGTACTTC
TRBJ2-7 | TRBV12-3/TRBV12-4 | TRBD1 | - | CASSDDRVGEQYF | TGTGCCAGCAGTGATGACAGGGTTGGAGAGCAGTACTTC
TRBJ2-1 | TRBV18 | - | few | CASSPPAPEGNEQFF | TGTGCCAGCTCACCTCCGGCCCCGGAGGGAAATGAGCAGTTCTTC
TRBJ2-3 | TRBV30 | - | - | CAWNDRISTDTQYF | TGTGCCTGGAATGACAGGATTAGCACAGATACGCAGTATTTT
TRBJ2-6 | TRBV28 | - | - | CASSLISGANVLTF | TGTGCCAGCAGTTTAATCTCTGGGGCCAACGTCCTGACTTTC
TRBJ2-7 | TRBV18 | TRBD1 | - | CASSPGTGLSYEQYF | TGTGCCAGCTCACCAGGGACAGGCCTCTCCTACGAGCAGTACTTC
TRBJ2-7 | TRBV9 | TRBD2 | - | CASSVGGGSEQYF | TGTGCCAGCAGCGTAGGCGGGGGGAGTGAGCAGTACTTC
TRBJ1-4 | TRBV7-2 | - | - | CASSLSEKLFF | TGTGCCAGCAGCTTATCTGAAAAACTGTTTTTT
TRBJ1-6 | TRBV3-1/TRBV3-2 | TRBD1 | - | CASRRTGEYNSPLHF | TGTGCCAGCAGGCGGACAGGTGAATATAATTCACCCCTCCACTTT
TRBJ1-1 | TRBV7-2 | - | few | CASSLAPGTTEAFF | TGTGCCAGCAGCTTAGCGCCGGGGACCACTGAAGCTTTCTTT
TRBJ2-4 | TRBV11-2 | TRBD2 | - | CASSLPPRLAGVGNIQYF | TGTGCCAGCAGCTTACCTCCTAGACTAGCGGGAGTTGGAAACATTCAGTACTTC
TRBJ1-5 | TRBV28 | - | once | CASSLGGYSNQPQHF | TGTGCCAGCAGTTTGGGGGGGTACAGCAATCAGCCCCAGCATTTT
TRBJ1-5 | TRBV2 | - | - | CAGSRGSNQPQHF | TGTGCCGGATCTAGGGGGAGCAATCAGCCCCAGCATTTT
TRBJ1-3 | TRBV19 | - | - | CASSRGEFVTRDTIYF | TGTGCCAGTAGCCGGGGGGAATTTGTCACGCGGGACACCATATATTTT
TRBJ1-3 | TRBV19 | - | - | CASTVDRSSGNTIYF | TGTGCCAGTACCGTTGACAGGAGCTCTGGAAACACCATATATTTT
TRBJ2-3 | TRBV3-1/TRBV3-2 | - | once | CASSQPPNTDTQYF | TGTGCCAGCAGCCAGCCCCCAAACACAGATACGCAGTATTTT
TRBJ2-1 | TRBV13 | TRBD2 | - | CASSLPGTSVNEQFF | TGTGCCAGCAGCTTACCCGGGACTAGCGTAAATGAGCAGTTCTTC
TRBJ2-7 | TRBV4-1 | - | - | CASSQGTVPYEQYF | TGCGCCAGCAGCCAAGGAACTGTTCCCTACGAGCAGTACTTC
TRBJ2-1 | TRBV19 | TRBD1 | once | CASSTTGTGGYGEQFF | TGTGCCAGTAGTACGACCGGGACAGGGGGCTACGGTGAGCAGTTCTTC
TRBJ1-5 | TRBV2 | - | - | CASSEGGGKPQHF | TGTGCCAGCAGTGAGGGTGGGGGGAAGCCCCAGCATTTT
TRBJ1-2 | TRBV7-2 | - | large | CASSATGTEYGYTF | TGTGCCAGCAGCGCCACCGGGACCGAGTATGGCTACACCTTC
TRBJ1-3 | TRBV4-1 | - | - | CASGSEGLRSGNTIYF | TGCGCCAGCGGATCTGAGGGTTTACGCTCTGGAAACACCATATATTTT
TRBJ1-4 | TRBV3-1/TRBV3-2 | - | - | CANSQEGRGAGEKLFF | TGTGCCAACAGCCAAGAGGGGAGGGGGGCTGGAGAAAAACTGTTTTTT
TRBJ2-2 | TRBV5-1 | - | - | CASRSLSSNTGELFF | TGCGCCAGCAGGTCACTAAGTTCGAACACCGGGGAGCTGTTTTTT
TRBJ2-7 | TRBV28 | - | once | CASSLITGYEQYF | TGTGCCAGCAGCCTGATTACAGGGTACGAGCAGTACTTC
TRBJ1-6 | TRBV29-1 | - | - | CSVRYSQGGNSPLHF | TGCAGCGTTCGCTATTCTCAGGGTGGTAATTCACCCCTCCACTTT
TRBJ1-5 | TRBV27 | - | few | CASSLRGRPQHF | TGTGCCAGCAGTTTGAGAGGGAGGCCCCAGCATTTT
TRBJ1-6 | TRBV7-3 | - | - | CASSSAPGRKNSPLHF | TGTGCCAGCAGCTCGGCTCCGGGACGGAAAAATTCACCCCTCCACTTT
TRBJ1-2 | TRBV28 | TRBD1 | few | CASSLWGQDQNFNYGYTF | TGTGCCAGCAGTTTATGGGGACAGGACCAAAATTTCAACTATGGCTACACCTTC
TRBJ2-7 | TRBV2 | - | - | CASSEGLTWGHLYSYEQYF | TGTGCCAGCAGTGAAGGGCTTACTTGGGGACACCTCTACTCCTACGAGCAGTACTTC
TRBJ1-1 | TRBV30 | - | - | CAWSTQLNTEAFF | TGTGCCTGGAGCACACAGCTGAACACTGAAGCTTTCTTT
TRBJ2-7 | TRBV7-9 | TRBD2 | - | CASRASGASYEQYF | TGTGCCAGCAGGGCTAGCGGGGCCTCCTACGAGCAGTACTTC
TRBJ1-3 | TRBV10-3 | TRBD1 | - | CAISEPGQGRNTIYF | TGTGCCATCAGTGAGCCGGGACAGGGTCGAAACACCATATATTTT
TRBJ1-1 | TRBV5-1 | - | once | CASSSWWGTNTEAFF | TGCGCCAGCTCCTCATGGTGGGGCACGAACACTGAAGCTTTCTTT
TRBJ1-2 | TRBV7-9 | - | once | CASSKPVPAPNYGYTF | TGTGCCAGCAGTAAACCGGTCCCGGCTCCAAACTATGGCTACACCTTC
TRBJ1-3 | TRBV9 | - | - | CASSGPGLSGNTIYF | TGTGCCAGCAGCGGGCCGGGCCTCTCTGGAAACACCATATATTTT
TRBJ2-7 | TRBV10-3 | TRBD1 | - | CATQPSIGQESYEQYF | TGTGCCACCCAACCCTCGATTGGACAGGAGTCCTACGAGCAGTACTTC
TRBJ2-7 | TRBV3-1/TRBV3-2 | - | once | CASSQIRSRAESYEQYF | TGTGCCAGCAGCCAAATAAGGAGCAGGGCTGAATCCTACGAGCAGTACTTC
TRBJ2-1 | TRBV27 | TRBD1 | - | CASSLSGQGYNEQFF | TGTGCCAGCAGCCTTTCGGGACAGGGATACAATGAGCAGTTCTTC
TRBJ2-7 | TRBV10-1 | - | - | CASSAEGRYEQYF | TGCGCCAGCAGTGCGGAGGGCAGATACGAGCAGTACTTC
TRBJ1-1 | TRBV11-2 | - | - | CASSLGGARALAFF | TGTGCCAGCAGCTTAGGAGGGGCCAGGGCTTTAGCTTTCTTT